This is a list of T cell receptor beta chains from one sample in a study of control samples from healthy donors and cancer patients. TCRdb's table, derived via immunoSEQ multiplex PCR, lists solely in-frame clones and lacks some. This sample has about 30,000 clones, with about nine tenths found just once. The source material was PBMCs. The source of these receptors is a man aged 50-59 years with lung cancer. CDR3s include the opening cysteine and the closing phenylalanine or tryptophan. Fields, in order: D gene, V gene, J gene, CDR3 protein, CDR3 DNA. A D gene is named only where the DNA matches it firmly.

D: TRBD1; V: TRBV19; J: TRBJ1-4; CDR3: CASSAQGAFLTNEKLFF; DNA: TGTGCCAGTAGTGCACAGGGGGCTTTTTTGACTAATGAAAAACTGTTTTTT
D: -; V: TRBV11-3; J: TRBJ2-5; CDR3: CASRNDAETQYF; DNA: TGTGCCAGCAGGAACGACGCGGAGACCCAGTACTTC
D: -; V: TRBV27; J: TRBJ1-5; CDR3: CASSFRGPLGQPQHF; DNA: TGTGCCAGCAGTTTTCGGGGACCACTTGGTCAGCCCCAGCATTTT
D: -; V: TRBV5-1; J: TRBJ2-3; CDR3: CASRGGGATDTQYF; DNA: TGCGCCAGCAGGGGAGGGGGCGCCACAGATACGCAGTATTTT
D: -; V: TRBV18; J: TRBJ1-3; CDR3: CASSVGGFSGNTIYF; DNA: TGTGCCAGCTCAGTTGGTGGATTCTCTGGAAACACCATATATTTT
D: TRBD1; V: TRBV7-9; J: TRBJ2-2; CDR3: CASSPLDRGGTGELFF; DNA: TGTGCCAGCAGCCCTCTGGACAGGGGAGGCACCGGGGAGCTGTTTTTT
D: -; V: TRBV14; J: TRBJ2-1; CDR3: CASSQGAGIIDEQFF; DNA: TGTGCCAGCAGCCAAGGGGCAGGGATAATTGATGAGCAGTTCTTC
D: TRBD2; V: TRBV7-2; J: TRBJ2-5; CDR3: CASSLGRGGEYQETQYF; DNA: TGTGCCAGCAGCTTAGGACGGGGGGGAGAGTACCAAGAGACCCAGTACTTC
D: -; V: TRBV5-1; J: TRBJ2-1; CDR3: CASSPGSAGNEQFF; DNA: TGCGCCAGCAGCCCCGGCAGCGCGGGGAATGAGCAGTTCTTC
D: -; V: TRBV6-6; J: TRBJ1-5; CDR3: CASWAGAENQPQHF; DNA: TGTGCCAGCTGGGCAGGGGCCGAGAATCAGCCCCAGCATTTT
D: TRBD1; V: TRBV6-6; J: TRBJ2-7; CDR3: CASSYGTGGANEQYF; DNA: TGTGCCAGCAGTTACGGGACAGGGGGGGCGAACGAGCAGTACTTC
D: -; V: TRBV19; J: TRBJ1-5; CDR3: CASSPRGGGNQPQHF; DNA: TGTGCCAGTAGTCCCCGAGGGGGGGGCAATCAGCCCCAGCATTTT
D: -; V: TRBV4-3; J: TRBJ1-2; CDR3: CASSQDYTNYGYTF; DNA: TGCGCCAGCAGCCAAGACTACACCAACTATGGCTACACCTTC
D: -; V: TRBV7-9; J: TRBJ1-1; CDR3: CASTSGWVKNTEAFF; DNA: TGTGCCAGCACCTCGGGTTGGGTCAAGAACACTGAAGCTTTCTTT